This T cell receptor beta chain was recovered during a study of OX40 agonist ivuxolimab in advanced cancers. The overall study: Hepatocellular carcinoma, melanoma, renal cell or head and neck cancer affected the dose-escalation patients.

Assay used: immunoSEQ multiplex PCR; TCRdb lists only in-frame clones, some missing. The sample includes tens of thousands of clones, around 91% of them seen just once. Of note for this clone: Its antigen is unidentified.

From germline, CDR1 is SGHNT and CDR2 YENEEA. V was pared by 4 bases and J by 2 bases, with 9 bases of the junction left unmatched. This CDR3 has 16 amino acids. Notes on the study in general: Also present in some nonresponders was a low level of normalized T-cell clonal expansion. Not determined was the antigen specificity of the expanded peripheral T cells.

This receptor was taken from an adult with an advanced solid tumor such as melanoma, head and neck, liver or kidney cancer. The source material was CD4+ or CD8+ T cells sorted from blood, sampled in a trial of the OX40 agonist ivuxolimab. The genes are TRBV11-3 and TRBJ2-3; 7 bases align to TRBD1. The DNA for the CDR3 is TGTGCCAGCAGCTCCGGTGGGACAGATCTCACAGATACGCAGTATTTT. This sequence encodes CASSSGGTDLTDTQYF.